This T cell receptor beta chain was identified during a study of human T cells and chemical hapten exposure. Across the whole study: Diphenylcyclopropenone was administered weekly to the scalp of patients throughout the roughly 22-week study.

Per the germline V gene, CDR1 is MDHEN and CDR2 is SYDVKM. The ends were cut back, 1 base at V and 0 bases at J, with 13 bases in the middle. The CDR3 runs to 16 residues. Time point defined: patch test 3, about 24 weeks after DPC sensitization. As to treatment: therapeutic diphenylcyclopropenone sensitization with weekly scalp DPC. TCRdb recomputed calls from the RACE reads with MiXCR, one row per CDR3 protein. The sample comprises some 97,000 distinct CDR3 sequences, roughly a quarter of which are singletons, and around 10% rests with the top ten. Study findings and constraints: No shift was seen in TCRs above 1 in 1000 frequency with DPC sensitization. As the donors had alopecia, their immune response may differ from healthy people's.

Concerning this clonotype itself: The antigen is not known.

The material sequenced was whole blood, taken in connection with sensitization to the hapten diphenylcyclopropenone (DPC). The rearrangement joins TRBV28 to TRBJ2-7; D possibly corresponds to TRBD1 (5 bases). The receptor comes from a man aged 35-49 years with alopecia areata. Some clones in this sample may be carry-over from other donors' samples. In nucleotides, the CDR3 is TGTGCCAGCAGTTTATTGGTACCGGACATCTCCTACGAGCAGTACTTC. Protein sequence: CASSLLVPDISYEQYF.